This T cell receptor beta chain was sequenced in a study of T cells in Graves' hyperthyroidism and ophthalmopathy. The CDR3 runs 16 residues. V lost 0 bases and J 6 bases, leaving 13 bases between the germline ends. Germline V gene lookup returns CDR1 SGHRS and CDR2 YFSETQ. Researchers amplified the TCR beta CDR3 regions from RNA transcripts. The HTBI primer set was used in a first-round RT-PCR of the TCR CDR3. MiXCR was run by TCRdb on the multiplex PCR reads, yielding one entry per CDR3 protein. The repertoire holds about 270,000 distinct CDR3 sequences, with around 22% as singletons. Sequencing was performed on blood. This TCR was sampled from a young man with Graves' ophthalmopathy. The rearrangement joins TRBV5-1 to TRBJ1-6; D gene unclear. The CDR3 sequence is CASSLEPAMGNSPLHF. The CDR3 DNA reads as TGCGCCAGCAGCTTGGAACCTGCGATGGGTAATTCACCCCTCCACTTT.